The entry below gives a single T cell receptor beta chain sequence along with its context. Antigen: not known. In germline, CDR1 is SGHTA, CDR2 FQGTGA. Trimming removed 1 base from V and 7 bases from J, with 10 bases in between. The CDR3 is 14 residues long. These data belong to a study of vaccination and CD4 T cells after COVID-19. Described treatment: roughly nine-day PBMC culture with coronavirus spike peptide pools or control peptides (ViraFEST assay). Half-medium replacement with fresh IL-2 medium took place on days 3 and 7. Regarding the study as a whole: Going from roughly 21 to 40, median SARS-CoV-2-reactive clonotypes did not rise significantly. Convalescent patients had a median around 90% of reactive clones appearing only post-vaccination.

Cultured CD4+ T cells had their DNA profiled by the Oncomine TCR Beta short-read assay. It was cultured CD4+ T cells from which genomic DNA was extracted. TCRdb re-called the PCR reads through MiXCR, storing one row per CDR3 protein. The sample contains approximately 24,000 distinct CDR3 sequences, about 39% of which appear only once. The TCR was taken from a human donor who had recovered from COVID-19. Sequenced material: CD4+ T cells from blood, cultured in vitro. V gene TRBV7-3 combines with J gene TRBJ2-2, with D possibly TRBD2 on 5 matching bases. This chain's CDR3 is CASSLMARGGELFF. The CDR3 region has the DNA TGTGCCAGCAGCTTAATGGCTCGGGGCGGGGAGCTGTTTTTT. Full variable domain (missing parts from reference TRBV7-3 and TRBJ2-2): GAGVSQTPSNKVTEKGKYVELRCDPISGHTALYWYRQSLGQGPEFLIYFQGTGAADDSGLPNDRFFAVRPEGSVSTLKIQRTERGDSAVYLCASSLMARGGELFFGEGSRLTVL.